This T cell receptor (beta chain) was sequenced in a study of T-cell memory formation after mild COVID-19. Study-wide findings and caveats: Contracting clones localized mainly to CM and EM when CD4+ and mainly to EMRA when CD8+. CD4+ bias marked clones expanding day 15 to 37, unlike balanced contracting clones.

One entry per CDR3 protein results from TCRdb running MiXCR on the 5' RACE reads. The repertoire holds fewer than 50,000 distinct CDR3 sequences, about 7% seen once, with roughly 1.5% in the top ten. This clonotype has just a few counts. Antigen specificity is unknown. The germline V gene encodes CDR1 SGHRS and CDR2 YFSETQ. V was shortened by 4 bases and J by 4 bases, with 11 bases between the two germline ends. CDR3 length: 13 amino acids. The sample consisted of PBMCs or a T cell subset sorted from them (not recorded which). The chain has TRBV5-1 and TRBJ2-5; TRBD2 is a possible D gene (5 bases). The TCR originated in a man in his late teens or twenties who had mild COVID-19 (a few samples of this study predate the infection). Cell type and time point are not known. DNA of the CDR3: TGCGCCAGCAGCCCCCGTGGAGGAGAGACCCAGTACTTC. It encodes CASSPRGGETQYF.